The clone carrying this T cell receptor (beta chain) is labeled as medium-sized. The target antigen is unknown. The library was prepared for alpha chains; this beta chain is a stray read, so its frequency means little. This CDR3 contains 17 residues. V was cut by 3 bases and J by 2 bases, with 17 bases left in between. Germline CDR1 and CDR2: LNHDA and SQIVND (reference sequence). TCR cDNA molecules each had a unique molecular identifier. One entry per CDR3 protein results from TCRdb running MiXCR on the 5' RACE reads. Among some 6,700 distinct CDR3 sequences, 13% to 15% were seen once, and the ten largest hold about 9.4%. This sample is drawn from a study of spatial heterogeneity in lung cancer. Study outcomes and limitations: Tumoral mutation counts were tracked by counts of expanded intratumoral alpha and beta TCRs. Counts of ubiquitous and regional expanded TCRs tracked ubiquitous and regional nonsynonymous mutations, respectively.

Documented time point: sample taken at primary tumor resection. No cells were sorted before sequencing. The whole RNA sequenced was extracted from tumor, nontumor lung or frozen PBMC. This clonotype was sampled from a male donor with early-stage non-small cell lung cancer. The source material was lung tumor tissue, sampled at surgery. V gene TRBV19 combines with J gene TRBJ1-5; maybe TRBD1 (6 bases). CDR3: CASSMLTGGSGNQPQHF. CDR3 coding DNA: TGTGCCAGTAGTATGTTGACCGGGGGCAGTGGCAATCAGCCCCAGCATTTT.